This T cell receptor beta chain came from a study of shared clonotypes between healthy human individuals. The authors split each subset's genomic DNA evenly across several immunoSEQ plates. Assay: immunoSEQ multiplex PCR; the TCRdb copy retains only in-frame clones and omits some. The table includes some 100,000 clones, 68% detected once. Comment on this clone: Antigen specificity is unknown.

J lost 4 bases, V lost 7 bases, and 9 bases had no gene match. Germline CDR1 and CDR2: SNHLY and FYNNEI. The CDR3 runs 14 residues. Overall study results and limits: Though the depth was large, rarefaction showed that sorted-subset sequencing was incomplete.

Each donor was a Caucasian adult residing in Nashville, Tennessee. The CD8 memory fraction combined CD45RO+ cells with TemRA cells (CCR7-negative CD45RA+). This TCR was recovered from a woman under 40 in good health. The V and J genes are TRBV2 and TRBJ2-7; the match to TRBD1 covers 8 bases. The sample taken for sequencing was memory CD8+ T cells sorted from blood. The subset denotes: CD45RO+ cells pooled with CCR7-negative TemRA cells. The CDR3 DNA sequence: TGTGCCAGCATACGACAGGGGTCGGTTTACGAGCAGTACTTC. This sequence encodes CASIRQGSVYEQYF.